Each of the 25 T cell receptor beta chains below was sequenced from the same sample in a study of blood T cell repertoires in COVID-19. TCRdb's table, derived via immunoSEQ multiplex PCR, lists solely in-frame clones and lacks some. The table records 150,000 to 200,000 clones, approximately 90% of them present only once. The sample comprised peripheral blood. These TCRs come from a young man with COVID-19, enrolled during active disease.

The rearrangement uses TRBV5-1 and TRBJ1-1; perhaps TRBD1 as D (5 bases). Trimming removed 2 bases at V and 3 bases at J, with 8 bases between. Looked up from germline, CDR1 is SGHRS and CDR2 is YFSETQ. This CDR3 is built from 13 residues. DNA of the CDR3: TGCGCCAGCAGCTTTGGGGGGTACACTGAAGCTTTCTTT. Translation: CASSFGGYTEAFF.

The chain has TRBV13 and TRBJ1-1, with 8 bases that match TRBD1. This CDR3 is built from 12 residues. J was trimmed by 9 bases and V by 5 bases; bases with no gene match: 5. Germline V lookup: CDR1 PRHDT, CDR2 FYEKMQ (reference sequence). CDR3 coding DNA: TGTGCCAGCAGCCTTCAGGGGGCTAAAGCTTTCTTT. Residues: CASSLQGAKAFF.

The rearrangement joins TRBV28 to TRBJ1-5; 8 bases are shared with TRBD1. The trim removed 8 bases at V and 4 bases at J, leaving 4 bases unmatched. The CDR3 is 13 residues long. Looked up from germline, CDR1 is MDHEN and CDR2 is SYDVKM. This chain's CDR3 is CASQTGANQPQHF. For the CDR3, the DNA is TGTGCCAGCCAGACAGGGGCAAATCAGCCCCAGCATTTT.

This clone was recorded only once. The chain carries TRBV6-6 and TRBJ2-7, with TRBD2 matching 7 bases. Losses at the gene ends were 8 bases for V and 3 bases for J; bases not matched to a gene: 7. The CDR3 is 13 amino acids. Germline V CDR1 and CDR2: MNHNY, SVGAGI (reference sequence). CDR3 in amino acids: CASQREGFYEQYF. The CDR3 DNA follows: TGTGCCAGCCAGAGGGAGGGTTTCTACGAGCAGTACTTC.

The chain joins TRBV6-5 to TRBJ1-2, with 9 bases aligning to TRBD1. Germline CDR1 MNHEY, CDR2 SVGAGI. Trimming removed 6 bases from V and 4 bases from J; junction bases left unmatched: 3. CDR3 length: 13 residues. CDR3 bases: TGTGCCAGCAGCGAGGACAGGGGCTATGGCTACACCTTC. It codes for CASSEDRGYGYTF.

The V gene is TRBV7-8, the J gene TRBJ1-2; D is unclear. This CDR3 comprises 13 residues. V was shortened by 1 base and J by 5 bases, with 8 bases between the two germline ends. Germline V gives CDR1 SGHVS, CDR2 FQNEAQ. The CDR3: CASSLVEGYGYTF. CDR3 nucleotides: TGTGCCAGCAGCTTAGTGGAGGGTTATGGCTACACCTTC.

The chain combines TRBV4-2 with TRBJ2-3; tentative D call: TRBD2 (5 bases). Per germline, CDR1 LGHNA and CDR2 YNFKEQ. This CDR3 is built from 16 residues. V gave up 1 base and J gave up 2 bases, with 13 bases separating them. CDR3 coding DNA: TGTGCCAGCAGCCAAGTCGTGGAGCGGATCACAGATACGCAGTATTTT. As protein: CASSQVVERITDTQYF.

J is TRBJ1-3 and V is TRBV6-5; 7 bases agree with TRBD1. J was trimmed by 2 bases and V by 10 bases; bases with no gene match: 8. The CDR3 is made up of 14 amino acids. Germline lookup yields CDR1 MNHEY and CDR2 SVGAGI. The DNA of the CDR3 is TGTGCCACCAGACAGGGATATCCTGGAAACACCATATATTTT. This encodes CATRQGYPGNTIYF.

CDR3 amino acids: CASSLEGFGQINEKLFF. CDR3 in DNA: TGTGCCAGCAGCTTGGAGGGCTTCGGACAGATTAATGAAAAACTGTTTTTT. The chain combines TRBV5-6 with TRBJ1-4; weak D call: TRBD1 (6 bases). This CDR3 comprises 17 residues. The V gene's germline CDR1 is SGHDT and CDR2 YYEEEE. Trimming shortened V by 0 bases and J by 4 bases, and 16 bases separated the two germline ends.

The chain couples TRBV30 to TRBJ2-7, with a weak D call TRBD1 (6 bases). CDR3 size: 16 residues. Trimming left V 4 bases short and J 0 bases short, with 19 bases between. Germline assignment: CDR1 GTSNPN and CDR2 SVGIG (reference sequence). CDR3 sequence (DNA): TGTGCCTGGATGGGAGAAACCAGGGGCTCCTCCTACGAGCAGTACTTC. It specifies CAWMGETRGSSYEQYF.

This clone was detected once. This chain joins TRBV4-3 and TRBJ2-7; D gene unclear. With 1 base removed from V and 2 bases from J, the gap between germline ends came to 15 bases. Germline V gene sequence: CDR1 LGHNA, CDR2 YSLEER. CDR3 length equals 16 residues. For the CDR3, the DNA is TGCGCCAGCAGCCAAGTAGCATCCCCAACTACCTACGAGCAGTACTTC. This encodes CASSQVASPTTYEQYF.

The CDR3 DNA reads as TGTGCCAGCAGTTTAGGGCGGGGTCGTGCGTCTAACTATGGCTACACCTTC. It is translated as CASSLGRGRASNYGYTF. J is TRBJ1-2 and V is TRBV27, with D uncertain. This CDR3 is built from 17 residues. Trimming pared 2 bases from V and 0 bases from J, leaving 16 bases between. Germline V gene lookup returns CDR1 MNHEY and CDR2 SMNVEV (reference sequence).

This clone was detected only once. V is TRBV4-2 and J is TRBJ2-2, with 9 bases fitting TRBD1. The V gene's germline CDR1 is LGHNA and CDR2 YNFKEQ. V dropped 0 bases and J dropped 9; count of bases not matched to a gene: 8. The CDR3 has 16 amino acids. The DNA of the CDR3 is TGTGCCAGCAGCCAAGATCAAAACAGGGGGCAGAGGGAGCTGTTTTTT. It encodes CASSQDQNRGQRELFF.

The chain is built from TRBV6-5 and TRBJ2-2, with 7 positions matching TRBD1. The CDR3 runs to 15 residues. The germline CDR1 and CDR2 sequences are MNHEY and SVGAGI. The J segment lost 2 bases and the V segment lost 5 bases, leaving 5 bases of the junction unmatched. The CDR3 nucleotides read TGTGCCAGCAGTCGGGGACAGCTCAACACCGGGGAGCTGTTTTTT. The encoded protein is CASSRGQLNTGELFF.

The V gene is TRBV7-2, the J gene TRBJ2-7; D gene unclear. CDR3 length equals 15 residues. V shed 3 bases and J shed 6 bases, with 18 bases lying between them. Germline assignment: CDR1 SGHTA and CDR2 FQGNSA. The CDR3 loop is CASSLRLLRPLEQYF. DNA for the CDR3: TGTGCCAGCAGCTTGAGACTTCTCCGGCCCCTCGAGCAGTACTTC. The full variable domain, its missing parts supplied by reference TRBV7-2 and TRBJ2-7, is GAGVSQSPSNKVTEKGKDVELRCDPISGHTALYWYRQSLGQGLEFLIYFQGNSAPDKSGLPSDRFSAERTGGSVSTLTIQRTQQEDSAVYLCASSLRLLRPLEQYFGPGTRLTVT.

This clone was observed a handful of times. The chain links TRBV14 to TRBJ1-6; D call uncertain. This CDR3 has 12 residues. The germline CDR1 and CDR2 sequences are SGHDN and FVKESK. Trimming removed 4 bases at V and 8 bases at J, with 6 bases between. The CDR3 nucleotides read TGTGCCAGCAGCCGAGGGTATTCACCCCTCCACTTT. Its translation: CASSRGYSPLHF.

The chain links TRBV2 to TRBJ2-2; TRBD1 agrees at 7 bases. The germline CDR1 and CDR2 sequences are SNHLY and FYNNEI. CDR3 length: 16 amino acids. V gave up 8 bases and J gave up 5 bases; unmatched junction bases: 14. CDR3 sequence reads: CASLEGAPLETGELFF. The CDR3 DNA sequence: TGTGCCAGCCTTGAGGGGGCGCCCCTGGAGACCGGGGAGCTGTTTTTT.

CDR3 sequence: CASRGWDRENTEAFF. The CDR3 DNA is TGTGCCAGCAGAGGATGGGACAGGGAGAACACTGAAGCTTTCTTT. The chain has TRBV9 and TRBJ1-1, with TRBD1 matching 9 bases. The V and J ends lost 5 bases and 1 base, in that order; junction bases with no gene match: 6. The CDR3 totals 15 residues. Germline V gene lookup returns CDR1 SGDLS and CDR2 YYNGEE.

This chain connects TRBV24-1 to TRBJ2-5; 7 positions agree with TRBD2. The J segment lost 2 bases and the V segment lost 4 bases, leaving 6 bases of the junction unmatched. This CDR3 is built from 15 residues. Per germline, CDR1 KGHDR and CDR2 SFDVKD. The CDR3 region has the DNA TGTGCCACCAGTGAGGGAGGGACGGTTCAAGAGACCCAGTACTTC. It specifies CATSEGGTVQETQYF.

The CDR3 region has the DNA TGTGCCAGCAGCTTAGGGGGACAGTTCCCCATGAACACTGAAGCTTTCTTT. Its protein is CASSLGGQFPMNTEAFF. The rearrangement uses TRBV13 and TRBJ1-1, with 7 bases lining up with TRBD1. The V gene's germline CDR1 is PRHDT and CDR2 FYEKMQ (reference sequence). V gave up 0 bases and J gave up 0 bases; unmatched junction bases: 7. There are 17 residues in the CDR3.

This clone occurred a few times. The CDR3 coding sequence is TGTGCCAGCGGTTCCCTGATAACTTCGACAGGGAGATACTATGGCTACACCTTC. Its translation: CASGSLITSTGRYYGYTF. This chain uses TRBV28 with TRBJ1-2; 7 bases line up with TRBD1. The CDR3 covers 18 residues. V lost 8 bases and J lost 3; bases outside the gene matches: 21. From germline, CDR1 is MDHEN and CDR2 SYDVKM.

V is TRBV5-5 and J is TRBJ1-2; the match to TRBD1 covers 8 bases. Unmatched junction bases numbered 3, after V lost 4 bases and J lost 4 bases. CDR3 length: 13 amino acids. CDR1 is SGHKS and CDR2 is YYEKEE in the germline V gene (reference sequence). The CDR3 DNA reads TGTGCCAGCAGCACCGGACAGGGCTATGGCTACACCTTC. Translating gives CASSTGQGYGYTF.

The V and J genes are TRBV19 and TRBJ2-3; TRBD2 matches at 7 bases. Germline V gene data show CDR1 as LNHDA and CDR2 as SQIVND (reference sequence). Trimming cost V 5 bases and J 3 bases; bases outside gene matches: 20. CDR3 length: 19 residues. The CDR3 here is CASSDILPATRERTDTQYF. The CDR3 DNA reads as TGTGCCAGTAGTGACATATTACCCGCAACGCGGGAGCGAACAGATACGCAGTATTTT.

This clone was observed once. This rearrangement joins TRBV6-4 to TRBJ1-3; D call uncertain. The length of the CDR3 is 16 residues. V was shortened by 6 bases and J by 5 bases, with 20 bases between the two germline ends. The germline gives CDR1 MRHNA, CDR2 SNTAGT. The CDR3 DNA follows: TGTGCCAGCAGGTACAGAGCCGAGGGCCAACGAAACACCATATATTTT. This translates into CASRYRAEGQRNTIYF.

This chain uses TRBV18 with TRBJ1-1; weak D call: TRBD1 (6 bases). The V gene's germline CDR1 is KGHSH and CDR2 LQKENI. Between the trimmed V and J ends, which lost 2 bases and 0 bases, there was a span of 16 bases. The CDR3 consists of 17 residues. The CDR3 region is CASSPRTASGMNTEAFF. The CDR3 coding sequence is TGTGCCAGCTCACCAAGGACAGCGTCTGGAATGAACACTGAAGCTTTCTTT.